This T cell receptor beta chain was obtained from a study of graft-versus-host responses after intestinal transplantation. For the study at large: Recipients were given multivisceral, liver-intestinal, or isolated intestinal transplants. Study findings and constraints: Within the allografts of patients who had graft-donor T cell macrochimerism, graft-versus-host to host-versus-graft clonal ratios were high. GvH clone levels peaked in circulation, and this peak was associated with early post-transplant HvG declines.

Germline V gene sequence: CDR1 SGHRS, CDR2 YFSETQ. J lost 3 bases, V lost 4 bases, and 5 bases had no gene match. CDR3 length: 14 residues. As concerns this clone: Its target is not known.

Some clones are missing from TCRdb's copy, which holds only in-frame ones; the method was immunoSEQ multiplex PCR. This sample has tens of thousands of clones, with roughly four fifths found just once. This chain connects TRBV5-1 to TRBJ1-1; 8 bases fit TRBD1. The source is a human donor who received an intestinal transplant. The sequencing used unstimulated CD8+ T cells sorted from spleen or lymph node cells, collected before intestinal transplant. The CDR3 sequence: CASSRTGLDTEAFF. The CDR3 region has the DNA TGCGCCAGCAGCCGGACAGGGTTGGACACTGAAGCTTTCTTT.